Each of the 21 T cell receptor beta chains below was sequenced from the same sample in a study of Ad26.COV2.S vaccination and SARS-CoV-2 variants. Sequencing used immunoSEQ multiplex PCR; TCRdb keeps in-frame clones, though not all of them. The sample lists about 480,000 clones, 70% to 90% occurring once. Treatment noted: some 19 received Ad26.COV2.S at low or high dose, single or two shots; about five received placebo; per-sample allocation not given. Sampling took place 63 days after the first vaccine or placebo injection. Source: peripheral blood, taken in a trial of Ad26.COV2.S vaccine versus placebo. Every receptor here comes from a person between 18 and 65 years old who received the Ad26.COV2.S COVID-19 vaccine or a placebo.

This clone was detected a few times. This chain connects TRBV28 to TRBJ1-2, with 8 bases fitting TRBD1. This CDR3 has 14 amino acids. The ends lost 6 bases at V and 6 bases at J; junction bases unmatched: 9. Germline-derived CDR1 and CDR2 are MDHEN and SYDVKM. The CDR3 DNA reads as TGTGCCAGCAGGCGCGCAGGGGGCCTTCATGGCTACACCTTC. Translated, it gives CASRRAGGLHGYTF.

This clone appeared a few times. The CDR3 region is CASTLPGLSGEKLFF. CDR3 sequence (DNA): TGTGCCAGCACCCTCCCCGGGTTATCCGGAGAAAAACTGTTTTTT. V and J are TRBV28 and TRBJ1-4, with D uncertain. Deletions cut 7 bases from V and 8 bases from J, with 20 bases between. Germline CDR1 and CDR2: MDHEN and SYDVKM. The CDR3 loop spans 15 amino acids.

The chain has TRBV28 and TRBJ1-5, with 7 bases fitting TRBD1. Germline V gene sequence: CDR1 MDHEN, CDR2 SYDVKM. V lost 5 bases and J lost 3; bases outside the gene matches: 7. This CDR3 has 15 residues. CDR3 sequence reads: CASSPDRAPNQPQHF. In nucleotides, the CDR3 is TGTGCCAGCAGTCCCGACAGGGCACCCAATCAGCCCCAGCATTTT.

J is TRBJ2-3 and V is TRBV2, with 10 bases aligning to TRBD2. The V gene's germline CDR1 is SNHLY and CDR2 FYNNEI. Trimming at V came to 0 bases and at J to 6 bases, leaving 3 bases not matched to a gene. This CDR3 has 15 residues. This chain's CDR3 is CASSEAPSGGDTQYF. CDR3 coding DNA: TGTGCCAGCAGTGAAGCTCCTAGCGGGGGTGATACGCAGTATTTT.

The J gene is TRBJ2-1, the V gene TRBV30; maybe TRBD1 (7 bases). The CDR3 runs 18 residues. V lost 3 bases and J lost 3, with 24 bases in between. The germline CDR1 and CDR2 sequences are GTSNPN and SVGIG (reference sequence). CDR3 nucleotides: TGTGCCTGGAGACTGCTGGGGAGACAGGGACTGAACTACAATGAGCAGTTCTTC. The encoded protein is CAWRLLGRQGLNYNEQFF.

V and J are TRBV7-8 and TRBJ1-5; D is possibly TRBD1 (5 bases). From germline, CDR1 is SGHVS and CDR2 FQNEAQ. The V end lost 1 base, the J end lost 7 bases, and 8 bases lay between the germline ends. The CDR3 contains 13 residues. For the CDR3, the DNA is TGTGCCAGCAGCTTAGGGCAGGGCCAGCCCCAGCATTTT. This sequence encodes CASSLGQGQPQHF.

As DNA, the CDR3 is TGTGCCAGCAGCTACGGGACACCTCAGAACACTGAAGCTTTCTTT. It is translated as CASSYGTPQNTEAFF. The chain carries TRBV7-9 and TRBJ1-1, with D possibly TRBD1 on 6 matching bases. CDR3 size: 15 residues. The V and J ends lost 4 bases and 1 base respectively, with 13 bases between them. CDR1 and CDR2 (germline): SEHNR, FQNEAQ (reference sequence). Combining the CDR3 with reference TRBV7-9 and TRBJ1-1 gives the whole variable domain DTGVSQNPRHKITKRGQNVTFRCDPISEHNRLYWYRQTLGQGPEFLTYFQNEAQLEKSRLLSDRFSAERPKGSFSTLEIQRTEQGDSAMYLCASSYGTPQNTEAFFGQGTRLTVV.

CDR3 bases: TGTGCCAGCAGCTCCCCCCCGGGCAGGGGGCTCGCAGATACGCAGTATTTT. This sequence encodes CASSSPPGRGLADTQYF. This chain uses TRBV7-2 with TRBJ2-3, with 8 bases identical to TRBD1. The V and J ends lost 4 bases and 4 bases, in that order; junction bases with no gene match: 13. The length of the CDR3 is 17 residues. Germline CDR1 SGHTA, CDR2 FQGNSA.

V gene TRBV23-1 combines with J gene TRBJ2-5, with unresolved D. TRBV23-1 is an open reading frame whose function is uncertain. Trimming stripped 8 bases from V and 2 bases from J, with 9 bases between. The length of the CDR3 is 12 residues. CDR3 in amino acids: CASWAFQETQYF. The DNA of the CDR3 is TGCGCCAGCTGGGCGTTTCAAGAGACCCAGTACTTC.

The rearrangement links TRBV7-3 to TRBJ1-1; D unclear. V lost 5 bases, J lost 4 bases, and 17 bases lay in between. Germline CDR1 is SGHTA and CDR2 is FQGTGA. The CDR3 is 15 residues long. CDR3 sequence reads: CASSPTIVGPTEAFF. The CDR3 DNA is TGTGCCAGCAGCCCAACGATCGTCGGTCCCACTGAAGCTTTCTTT.

The chain employs TRBV5-1 and TRBJ1-2, with D hard to call. V was shortened by 4 bases and J by 6 bases, with 19 bases between the two germline ends. CDR1 and CDR2 from the germline V gene are SGHRS and YFSETQ. The CDR3 consists of 15 residues. The CDR3 bases are TGCGCCAGCAGCCCCCGTGAGGGAGGCGCCGATGGCTACACCTTC. Its translation is CASSPREGGADGYTF.

The chain uses TRBV27 and TRBJ2-1; 7 nucleotides match TRBD2. V gave up 7 bases and J gave up 7 bases; unmatched junction bases: 7. Germline loops: CDR1 MNHEY, CDR2 SMNVEV (reference sequence). This CDR3 comprises 13 residues. The CDR3, as DNA: TGTGCCAGCAAGCTAGCGGTATTAAATGAGCAGTTCTTC. It translates to CASKLAVLNEQFF.

The genes are TRBV4-2 and TRBJ1-1, with 7 bases fitting TRBD1. Germline V gene lookup returns CDR1 LGHNA and CDR2 YNFKEQ. This CDR3 comprises 16 residues. The V segment lost 4 bases and the J segment 2 bases; nucleotides outside the gene matches: 10. The CDR3 reads CASSRDTGARNTEAFF. In DNA, the CDR3 is TGTGCCAGCAGCCGAGATACAGGGGCGAGAAACACTGAAGCTTTCTTT.

The rearrangement links TRBV30 to TRBJ2-3, with D possibly being TRBD2 (7 bases). Germline CDR1 GTSNPN, CDR2 SVGIG (reference sequence). Trimming left V 5 bases short and J 4 bases short, with 16 bases between. The CDR3 consists of 14 residues. CDR3 DNA: TGTGCCTGGTCAGGGAGGGGGGGGTCAGATACGCAGTATTTT. Translated, it gives CAWSGRGGSDTQYF.

V and J are TRBV9 and TRBJ1-3; perhaps TRBD1 as D (6 bases). V lost 0 bases to trimming and J lost 3 bases, with 16 bases between them. CDR1 and CDR2 from the germline V gene are SGDLS and YYNGEE. The CDR3 length is 17 residues. Here the CDR3 DNA reads TGTGCCAGCAGCGTAGAAATAGGGGGAAGGGGTGGAAACACCATATATTTT. Its translation is CASSVEIGGRGGNTIYF.

CDR3 amino acids: CASSYPTGRGNAKLFF. DNA of the CDR3: TGTGCCAGCAGTTACCCAACCGGGAGGGGGAACGCAAAACTGTTTTTT. The V gene is TRBV6-6, the J gene TRBJ1-4, with D possibly being TRBD1 (6 bases). V dropped 2 bases and J dropped 10 bases, with 20 bases sitting between them. Germline CDR1 is MNHNY and CDR2 is SVGAGI (reference sequence). This CDR3 region has 16 residues.

The chain is built from TRBV7-2 and TRBJ2-1; D is unclear. Trimming pared 5 bases from V and 3 bases from J, leaving 11 bases between. The CDR3 runs to 14 residues. CDR1 is SGHTA, CDR2 FQGNSA, per germline. DNA for the CDR3: TGTGCCAGCAGCCGCAGGAACCTCTACAATGAGCAGTTCTTC. As protein: CASSRRNLYNEQFF.

J is TRBJ1-2 and V is TRBV9; D is uncertain. Germline-derived CDR1 and CDR2 are SGDLS and YYNGEE. The CDR3 sequence is 15 residues long. V lost 0 bases, J lost 4 bases, and 13 bases lay in between. The CDR3 protein is CASSVEAGLFYGYTF. The DNA of the CDR3 is TGTGCCAGCAGCGTAGAGGCAGGACTCTTCTATGGCTACACCTTC. The variable domain in full, completed from reference TRBV9 and TRBJ1-2, reads DSGVTQTPKHLITATGQRVTLRCSPRSGDLSVYWYQQSLDQGLQFLIQYYNGEERAKGNILERFSAQQFPDLHSELNLSSLELGDSALYFCASSVEAGLFYGYTFGSGTRLTVV.

The rearrangement joins TRBV3-1 (or the pseudogene TRBV3-2) to TRBJ2-7; no clear D gene. Trimming pared 4 bases from V and 4 bases from J, leaving 5 bases between. The germline V gene encodes CDR1 LGHDT and CDR2 YNNKEL (reference sequence). The CDR3 runs 11 residues. Here the CDR3 DNA reads TGTGCCAGCAGCCGCACATACGAGCAGTACTTC. As protein: CASSRTYEQYF.

The J gene is TRBJ2-3, the V gene TRBV29-1, with TRBD2 identical over 9 bases. The CDR3 covers 13 residues. Germline assignment: CDR1 SQVTM and CDR2 ANQGSEA. The V and J ends lost 4 bases and 3 bases, in that order; junction bases with no gene match: 2. As DNA, the CDR3 is TGCAGCGTTGGGACTAGCGTGACAGATACGCAGTATTTT. This sequence encodes CSVGTSVTDTQYF.

This rearrangement joins TRBV10-2 to TRBJ2-2; maybe TRBD2 (6 bases). This CDR3 has 15 amino acids. Per the germline V gene, CDR1 is WSHSY and CDR2 is SAAADI. Trimming took off 3 bases at V and 6 bases at J, with 14 bases between the two ends. The CDR3 loop reads CASSDEFGGAGELFF. Written as DNA, the CDR3 is TGCGCCAGCAGTGATGAGTTTGGAGGGGCCGGGGAGCTGTTTTTT.